The source of this T cell receptor (beta chain) is a study of OX40 agonist ivuxolimab in advanced cancers. About the study: One patient with hepatocellular carcinoma and two with cutaneous melanoma, three in all, had partial responses. Overall study results and limits: Several nonresponders also turned out to have low normalized T-cell clonal expansion. Dose levels from 0.1 to 3.0 mg/kg saw CD4+ and CD8+ blood T cells expand clonally by week 6.

Libraries were prepared by immunoSEQ multiplex PCR; TCRdb keeps only in-frame clonotypes and omits some of them. The table records over 65,000 clones, around 83% of them present only once. Any history of autoimmune disease or systemic immunosuppression disqualified patients. As to this clone: Its antigen is not known.

Trimming removed 2 bases at V and 7 bases at J, with 14 bases between. This CDR3 has 14 residues. Per the germline V gene, CDR1 is MNHEY and CDR2 is SMNVEV (reference sequence). The source is an adult with an advanced solid tumor such as melanoma, head and neck, liver or kidney cancer. The rearrangement uses TRBV27 and TRBJ1-2; perhaps TRBD1 as D (5 bases). Material: CD4+ or CD8+ T cells sorted from blood, obtained in a trial of the OX40 agonist ivuxolimab. The CDR3 region is CASSLPSGRSGYTF. CDR3 in DNA: TGTGCCAGCAGTTTACCATCGGGACGCAGTGGCTACACCTTC.